This TCR beta chain was sequenced in a study of beta chain features in type 1 diabetes. Details on this clone: What it binds is not known.

General observations from the study: Across all four CD4+ subsets, people with type 1 diabetes showed modestly shorter TCRB CDR3s. Researchers cautioned that cDNA sequencing could over-represent cells with high TCR expression.

Expressed TCRB transcripts were sequenced, since all the RNA that had been isolated was reverse transcribed. Here immunoSEQ multiplex PCR was the method, and the copy in TCRdb shows in-frame clones only, minus some. The repertoire consists of 150,000 to 190,000 clones, with 9% to 12% occurring once and the leading ten covering more than 0.45%. A heparinised blood draw that averaged about 100 mL was obtained once from each donor. This CDR3 has 16 residues. V lost 2 bases, J lost 7 bases, and 12 bases stayed unmatched. Germline V lookup: CDR1 SGHNT, CDR2 YYREEE (reference sequence). The receptor was isolated from a young man with type 1 diabetes. Sequencing input: central memory CD4+ T cells from blood. The chain is built from TRBV5-4 and TRBJ2-1; 7 positions agree with TRBD2. The CDR3 region is CASSFRGGSRKNEQFF. In DNA, the CDR3 is TGTGCCAGCAGCTTCCGGGGAGGGAGTCGGAAGAATGAGCAGTTCTTC.